One and the same sample provided the 4 T cell receptor beta chains below, sequenced in a study of shared clonotypes between healthy human individuals. TCRdb keeps only in-frame clones here, not all; method: immunoSEQ multiplex PCR. The table records 2,500,000 or so clones, less than 95% of them present only once. The specimen was naive CD4+ T cells from PBMCs. Regarding subset: CD45RA+ positively selected. The receptors originated from a man aged 18 to 35 in good health. Some clones in this sample may be carry-over from other donors' samples.

This chain joins TRBV18 and TRBJ2-3; D not resolved. Germline V gene lookup returns CDR1 KGHSH and CDR2 LQKENI. The V and J ends lost 3 bases and 4 bases respectively, with 14 bases between them. The CDR3 covers 15 residues. CDR3: CASSPITGRPDTQYF. In DNA, the CDR3 is TGTGCCAGCTCACCTATTACCGGGCGACCAGATACGCAGTATTTT.

V usage is TRBV18 and J usage is TRBJ2-5, with 9 bases aligning to TRBD1. Unmatched junction bases numbered 10, after V lost 6 bases and J lost 11 bases. There are 13 residues in the CDR3. Germline-derived CDR1 and CDR2 are KGHSH and LQKENI. In DNA form, the CDR3 reads TGTGCCAGCTCCGAACTACTAGACAGGGGGCAGTACTTC. Its translation: CASSELLDRGQYF.

The gene calls are TRBV16 and TRBJ2-3; D tentatively reads TRBD1 or TRBD2 (5 bases each). The CDR3 runs 14 residues. V lost 2 bases, J lost 3 bases, and 9 bases lay in between. Germline values: CDR1 KGHSY, CDR2 FQNENV. The DNA for the CDR3 is TGTGCCAGCAGCCAAGGGGGTCGGACAGATACGCAGTATTTT. It encodes CASSQGGRTDTQYF.

The chain recombines TRBV5-1 with TRBJ2-2, with D possibly being TRBD2 (6 bases). The CDR3 is 16 residues long. Germline CDR1 reads SGHRS; CDR2 reads YFSETQ. Deletions cut 0 bases from V and 5 bases from J, with 14 bases between. CDR3 DNA: TGCGCCAGCAGCTTGGCTAGGACTAAAAATACCGGGGAGCTGTTTTTT. This encodes CASSLARTKNTGELFF.